The rows below give T cell receptor beta chains drawn from one sample of a study of blood T cell repertoires in COVID-19. Some clones are missing from TCRdb's copy, which holds only in-frame ones; the method was immunoSEQ multiplex PCR. The sample has roughly 250,000 clones, 70% to 90% seen once. Sequenced: PBMCs or T cells enriched from blood (not recorded which). These receptors all stem from a woman in her 30s who had recovered from COVID-19. Both conserved end residues are part of each CDR3. The order of the fields is J gene, clone size, V gene, D gene, CDR3 DNA, CDR3 protein. The D gene is left open where the match is weak. Rows may omit the clone size; those that give it use once, few, many or a size class.

j_gene: TRBJ2-2
abundance: many
v_gene: TRBV10-3
d_gene: TRBD1
CDR3nt: TGTGCCATCAGTGCACAGGGGATAGGGACCGGGGAGCTGTTTTTT
CDR3aa: CAISAQGIGTGELFF

j_gene: TRBJ2-5
abundance: NA
v_gene: TRBV6-5
d_gene: TRBD1
CDR3nt: TGTGCCAGCAGGACAGGGTCCAAGGAGACCCAGTACTTC
CDR3aa: CASRTGSKETQYF

j_gene: TRBJ1-2
abundance: NA
v_gene: TRBV18
d_gene: TRBD1
CDR3nt: TGTGCCAGCTCACGCCGGGTCGGGACAGGGCTCCTTGGCTACACCTTC
CDR3aa: CASSRRVGTGLLGYTF

j_gene: TRBJ1-5
abundance: NA
v_gene: TRBV27
d_gene: NA
CDR3nt: TGTGCCAGCAGTTTTCAGGGAATCGGTCAGCCCCAGCATTTT
CDR3aa: CASSFQGIGQPQHF

j_gene: TRBJ2-7
abundance: NA
v_gene: TRBV11-3
d_gene: NA
CDR3nt: TGTGCCAGCAGCTTAGGGTTCCGCAGGTCGGACGAGCAGTACTTC
CDR3aa: CASSLGFRRSDEQYF

j_gene: TRBJ2-3
abundance: NA
v_gene: TRBV6-1
d_gene: NA
CDR3nt: TGTGCCAGCAGTGACGGTACGCAGTATTTT
CDR3aa: CASSDGTQYF

j_gene: TRBJ2-1
abundance: NA
v_gene: TRBV29-1
d_gene: TRBD1
CDR3nt: TGCAGCGTCGCACCAGGGGGCGGGAATGAGCAGTTCTTC
CDR3aa: CSVAPGGGNEQFF

j_gene: TRBJ1-5
abundance: once
v_gene: TRBV28
d_gene: NA
CDR3nt: TGTGCCAGCAGTTCACGACAGGATTTACAGCCCCAGCATTTT
CDR3aa: CASSSRQDLQPQHF

j_gene: TRBJ2-1
abundance: NA
v_gene: TRBV27
d_gene: TRBD2
CDR3nt: TGTGCCAGCAGGTTAAGGGGTGTGCTAGCGGGCGCTTACAATGAGCAGTTCTTC
CDR3aa: CASRLRGVLAGAYNEQFF

j_gene: TRBJ1-6
abundance: NA
v_gene: TRBV25-1
d_gene: NA
CDR3nt: TGTGCCAGCAGTGACAGGGTGGCGAATAATTCACCCCTCCACTTT
CDR3aa: CASSDRVANNSPLHF

j_gene: TRBJ2-7
abundance: NA
v_gene: TRBV9
d_gene: NA
CDR3nt: TGTGCCAGCAGCGCAGAGGGGGAGCTAGCCGTAGGCGAGCAGTACTTC
CDR3aa: CASSAEGELAVGEQYF

j_gene: TRBJ2-1
abundance: few
v_gene: TRBV30
d_gene: TRBD2
CDR3nt: TGTGCCTGGAGTGTACGGGGCGGGAGCTCCTACAATGAGCAGTTCTTC
CDR3aa: CAWSVRGGSSYNEQFF

j_gene: TRBJ2-2
abundance: NA
v_gene: TRBV28
d_gene: NA
CDR3nt: TGTGCCAGCAGTTTGCGGGGTTACCGGGAGCTGTTTTTT
CDR3aa: CASSLRGYRELFF

j_gene: TRBJ1-2
abundance: NA
v_gene: TRBV5-1
d_gene: TRBD1
CDR3nt: TGCGCCAGCAGCTTGGAACCGGATACAGGGGATGGCTACACCTTC
CDR3aa: CASSLEPDTGDGYTF

j_gene: TRBJ1-3
abundance: NA
v_gene: TRBV9
d_gene: TRBD1
CDR3nt: TGTGCCAGCAGCCTGGGACAGGGCAGCAAACTAAGCTCTGGAAACACCATATATTTT
CDR3aa: CASSLGQGSKLSSGNTIYF

j_gene: TRBJ2-6
abundance: NA
v_gene: TRBV28
d_gene: TRBD2
CDR3nt: TGTGCCAGCAGTTGGACTAGCGGGGCCCCCTCTGGGGCCAACGTCCTGACTTTC
CDR3aa: CASSWTSGAPSGANVLTF

j_gene: TRBJ1-4
abundance: few
v_gene: TRBV15
d_gene: NA
CDR3nt: TGTGCCACCAGCATCAAGAACGGAGCTAATGAAAAACTGTTTTTT
CDR3aa: CATSIKNGANEKLFF

j_gene: TRBJ1-2
abundance: NA
v_gene: TRBV7-2
d_gene: NA
CDR3nt: TGTGCCAGCAGCACTAGCACCTATGGCTACACCTTC
CDR3aa: CASSTSTYGYTF

j_gene: TRBJ2-3
abundance: NA
v_gene: TRBV24-1
d_gene: NA
CDR3nt: TGTGCCACCAGTGGGGGGGATCCCACAGATACGCAGTATTTT
CDR3aa: CATSGGDPTDTQYF

j_gene: TRBJ1-6
abundance: NA
v_gene: TRBV15
d_gene: NA
CDR3nt: TGTGCCACCAGCAGAGATAGTTCACCCCTCCACTTT
CDR3aa: CATSRDSSPLHF

j_gene: TRBJ1-5
abundance: NA
v_gene: TRBV5-5
d_gene: NA
CDR3nt: TGTGCCAGCAGCTCCGTATACTCCCGTTATTGGCCCCAGCATTTT
CDR3aa: CASSSVYSRYWPQHF

j_gene: TRBJ2-7
abundance: few
v_gene: TRBV7-8
d_gene: TRBD2
CDR3nt: TGTGCCAGCAGCTTAGGGGCGGGGGGGCCCTACGAGCAGTACTTC
CDR3aa: CASSLGAGGPYEQYF

j_gene: TRBJ1-1
abundance: NA
v_gene: TRBV27
d_gene: NA
CDR3nt: TGTGCCAGCAGTTTTCATCGTGGCGGGACCACTGAAGCTTTCTTT
CDR3aa: CASSFHRGGTTEAFF

j_gene: TRBJ1-6
abundance: NA
v_gene: TRBV2
d_gene: NA
CDR3nt: TGTGCCAGCAGTACAGGGATGCATTCACCCCTCCACTTT
CDR3aa: CASSTGMHSPLHF

j_gene: TRBJ1-5
abundance: NA
v_gene: TRBV2
d_gene: NA
CDR3nt: TGTGCCAGCAAGCGCGGGGAGCATCAGCCCCAGCATTTT
CDR3aa: CASKRGEHQPQHF

j_gene: TRBJ1-5
abundance: NA
v_gene: TRBV27
d_gene: NA
CDR3nt: TGTGCCAGCAGCCCCAAATTTGCGACAGGCGTCACCAATCAGCCCCAGCATTTT
CDR3aa: CASSPKFATGVTNQPQHF

j_gene: TRBJ2-3
abundance: NA
v_gene: TRBV6-2/TRBV6-3
d_gene: TRBD1
CDR3nt: TGTGCCAGCAGTTACCTACCCGGGACAGGGAAAACAGATACGCAGTATTTT
CDR3aa: CASSYLPGTGKTDTQYF

j_gene: TRBJ2-5
abundance: NA
v_gene: TRBV28
d_gene: NA
CDR3nt: TGTGCCAGCAGTACCTGGACAGTCGTGGAGACCCAGTACTTC
CDR3aa: CASSTWTVVETQYF

j_gene: TRBJ2-2
abundance: NA
v_gene: TRBV19
d_gene: TRBD2
CDR3nt: TGTGCCAGTAGTACCAGGTCTGGACTAGCGGGAGCCCGCACCGGGGAGCTGTTTTTT
CDR3aa: CASSTRSGLAGARTGELFF

j_gene: TRBJ1-6
abundance: NA
v_gene: TRBV7-2
d_gene: NA
CDR3nt: TGTGCCAGCAGCGGAAAGCGCGGCGCCAATTCACCCCTCCACTTT
CDR3aa: CASSGKRGANSPLHF

j_gene: TRBJ1-2
abundance: NA
v_gene: TRBV5-1
d_gene: NA
CDR3nt: TGCGCCAGCAGCGATCCTGGGGGGTCAGGCTACACCTTC
CDR3aa: CASSDPGGSGYTF

j_gene: TRBJ1-2
abundance: NA
v_gene: TRBV18
d_gene: NA
CDR3nt: TGTGCCAGCTCCGAGGGAGACTATGGCTACACCTTC
CDR3aa: CASSEGDYGYTF

j_gene: TRBJ2-3
abundance: NA
v_gene: TRBV27
d_gene: NA
CDR3nt: TGTGCCACCAAGGGGGGGCGGACAGATACGCAGTATTTT
CDR3aa: CATKGGRTDTQYF

j_gene: TRBJ2-7
abundance: NA
v_gene: TRBV29-1
d_gene: TRBD1
CDR3nt: TGCAGCGGTAGCCAATCGGGGACAGGGGGCGAGCAGTACTTC
CDR3aa: CSGSQSGTGGEQYF

j_gene: TRBJ1-4
abundance: few
v_gene: TRBV28
d_gene: NA
CDR3nt: TGTGCCAGCAGTTTCCCCTCCCCAACTAATGAAAAACTGTTTTTT
CDR3aa: CASSFPSPTNEKLFF

j_gene: TRBJ1-4
abundance: NA
v_gene: TRBV5-1
d_gene: NA
CDR3nt: TGCGCCAGCAGCTTGTCACCGGGGGAGGAAAAACTGTTTTTT
CDR3aa: CASSLSPGEEKLFF

j_gene: TRBJ1-4
abundance: NA
v_gene: TRBV19
d_gene: TRBD1
CDR3nt: TGTGCCAGTAGTATAGGGGGACAGAATGAAAAACTGTTTTTT
CDR3aa: CASSIGGQNEKLFF

j_gene: TRBJ1-3
abundance: NA
v_gene: TRBV28
d_gene: NA
CDR3nt: TGTGCCAGCAGTGTAGAACGCACCATATATTTT
CDR3aa: CASSVERTIYF

j_gene: TRBJ2-7
abundance: NA
v_gene: TRBV11-2
d_gene: NA
CDR3nt: TGTGCCAGCAGCTACGGCTCCTACGAGCAGTACTTC
CDR3aa: CASSYGSYEQYF

j_gene: TRBJ2-1
abundance: NA
v_gene: TRBV5-5
d_gene: NA
CDR3nt: TGTGCCAGCACCGCGGGACAGTCCCCCAATGAGCAGTTCTTC
CDR3aa: CASTAGQSPNEQFF

j_gene: TRBJ1-1
abundance: NA
v_gene: TRBV5-1
d_gene: NA
CDR3nt: TGCGCCAGCAGCTCTCTAGACGGGACTGAAGCTTTCTTT
CDR3aa: CASSSLDGTEAFF

j_gene: TRBJ2-7
abundance: NA
v_gene: TRBV3-1/TRBV3-2
d_gene: NA
CDR3nt: TGTGCCAGCAGCCAAGGCCTAACGCTTATTTACGAGCAGTACTTC
CDR3aa: CASSQGLTLIYEQYF

j_gene: TRBJ1-2
abundance: few
v_gene: TRBV5-1
d_gene: NA
CDR3nt: TGCGCCAGCAGCTCGGACGAAGGCGGGGGGTATGGCTACACCTTC
CDR3aa: CASSSDEGGGYGYTF

j_gene: TRBJ1-5
abundance: NA
v_gene: TRBV28
d_gene: NA
CDR3nt: TGTGCCTTAACTGGTACGGGTAGCAATCAGCCCCAGCATTTT
CDR3aa: CALTGTGSNQPQHF

j_gene: TRBJ1-2
abundance: NA
v_gene: TRBV5-1
d_gene: TRBD1
CDR3nt: TGCGCCAGCAGCTTGGAGGGGGCATATGGCTACACCTTC
CDR3aa: CASSLEGAYGYTF

j_gene: TRBJ1-5
abundance: NA
v_gene: TRBV6-6
d_gene: NA
CDR3nt: TGTGCCAGCAGTTACTCTATTAACAGTCAGCCCCAGCATTTT
CDR3aa: CASSYSINSQPQHF

j_gene: TRBJ1-5
abundance: NA
v_gene: TRBV6-5
d_gene: NA
CDR3nt: TGTGCCAGTAAAGGGGGGGGTGGGAATCAGCCCCAGCATTTT
CDR3aa: CASKGGGGNQPQHF

j_gene: TRBJ2-1
abundance: NA
v_gene: TRBV5-6
d_gene: TRBD2
CDR3nt: TGTGCCAGCAGACGCGGGAGGGGCTCCTACAATGAGCAGTTCTTC
CDR3aa: CASRRGRGSYNEQFF